The next 8 T cell receptor beta chains were all read from a single sample in a study. TCRdb analysed the RT-PCR reads with MiXCR anew, one entry per CDR3 protein. This table has around 700,000 distinct CDR3 sequences, more than 13% appearing once. The sample was memory CD4+ T cells from blood. These receptors came from a female donor in good health, serving as a healthy control.

This clonotype was counted ten times or more. The genes are TRBV20-1 and TRBJ1-3; TRBD1 matches at 7 bases. V dropped 3 bases and J dropped 3; count of bases not matched to a gene: 5. The CDR3 has 14 residues. Germline assignment: CDR1 DFQATT and CDR2 SNEGSKA (reference sequence). The CDR3 coding sequence is TGCAGTGCTAGCCCGGGACAGATTGGAAACACCATATATTTT. It encodes CSASPGQIGNTIYF.

This clonotype was seen repeatedly, ten times or more. The chain employs TRBV10-1 and TRBJ2-7; 9 bases line up with TRBD2. Unmatched junction bases numbered 5, after V lost 4 bases and J lost 1 base. The CDR3 runs to 15 residues. CDR1 and CDR2 from the germline V gene are WNHNN and SYGVQD (reference sequence). CDR3 coding DNA: TGCGCCAGCAGTGGCGGGACTAGCAAATCCTACGAGCAGTACTTC. It codes for CASSGGTSKSYEQYF.

This clonotype occurred many times. The V call is TRBV10-3, the J call TRBJ2-4; 8 nucleotides line up with TRBD2. CDR3 size: 14 residues. CDR1 ENHRY and CDR2 SYGVKD come from the germline V gene. Trimming took 6 bases from V and 9 from J; bases not matched to a gene: 10. DNA of the CDR3: TGTGCCATCAGCGAACAGGGCCGGGAGGGCATTCAGTACTTC. Its translation is CAISEQGREGIQYF.

This clonotype occurred many times. The rearrangement links TRBV10-3 to TRBJ2-1; 14 positions match TRBD2. V dropped 7 bases and J dropped 9; count of bases not matched to a gene: 8. CDR1 and CDR2 from the germline V gene are ENHRY and SYGVKD. The CDR3 extends over 15 amino acids. The CDR3 loop reads CAITSGLAGVLEQFF. The DNA for the CDR3 is TGTGCCATCACCTCGGGACTAGCGGGAGTTCTTGAGCAGTTCTTC.

This clonotype showed up just a few times. The rearrangement uses TRBV27 and TRBJ2-4; 7 bases are a match to TRBD1. The germline V gene encodes CDR1 MNHEY and CDR2 SMNVEV (reference sequence). After removal of 6 bases from V and 7 bases from J, the junction contained 15 bases not matched to a gene. The CDR3 runs to 16 residues. The CDR3 sequence is CASRAGTDSLQNIQYF. CDR3 sequence (DNA): TGTGCCAGCAGGGCCGGGACAGACTCGCTGCAGAACATTCAGTACTTC.

There are a few counts of this clonotype. The chain joins TRBV6-5 to TRBJ2-3; perhaps TRBD2 as D (6 bases). Trimming removed 2 bases at V and 6 bases at J, with 9 bases between. The CDR3 length is 13 residues. From germline, CDR1 is MNHEY and CDR2 SVGAGI. The CDR3 sequence: CASSYIGGDTQYF. The CDR3 DNA reads as TGTGCCAGCAGTTACATTGGAGGGGATACGCAGTATTTT.

The chain links TRBV5-6 to TRBJ2-1; TRBD2 matches at 7 bases. Germline V gene lookup returns CDR1 SGHDT and CDR2 YYEEEE. V lost 4 bases and J lost 1; bases outside the gene matches: 5. There are 15 residues in the CDR3. CDR3 sequence (DNA): TGTGCCAGCAGCAGGCTAGCGGCTTCCTACAATGAGCAGTTCTTC. Translated, it gives CASSRLAASYNEQFF.

The rearrangement uses TRBV6-7 and TRBJ1-1, with 9 bases lining up with TRBD1. TRBV6-7 is annotated as an ORF whose role is uncertain. The CDR3 runs to 14 residues. Unmatched junction bases numbered 8, after V lost 11 bases and J lost 1 base. CDR3 sequence reads: CAGEGTGKNTEAFF. The DNA of the CDR3 is TGTGCCGGAGAGGGGACAGGGAAGAACACTGAAGCTTTCTTT.